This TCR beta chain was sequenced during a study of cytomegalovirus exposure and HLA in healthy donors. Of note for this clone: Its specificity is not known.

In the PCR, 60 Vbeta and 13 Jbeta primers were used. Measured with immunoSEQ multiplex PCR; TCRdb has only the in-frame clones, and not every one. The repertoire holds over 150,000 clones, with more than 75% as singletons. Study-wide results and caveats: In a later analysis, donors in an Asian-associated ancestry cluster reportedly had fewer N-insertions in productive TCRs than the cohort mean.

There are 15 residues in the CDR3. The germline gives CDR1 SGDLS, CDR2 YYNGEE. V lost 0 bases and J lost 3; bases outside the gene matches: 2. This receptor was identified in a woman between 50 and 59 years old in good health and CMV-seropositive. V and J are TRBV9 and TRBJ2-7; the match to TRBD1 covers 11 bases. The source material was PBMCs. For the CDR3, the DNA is TGTGCCAGCAGCGTAGGGGGGACAGGGGGCTACGAGCAGTACTTC. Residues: CASSVGGTGGYEQYF.